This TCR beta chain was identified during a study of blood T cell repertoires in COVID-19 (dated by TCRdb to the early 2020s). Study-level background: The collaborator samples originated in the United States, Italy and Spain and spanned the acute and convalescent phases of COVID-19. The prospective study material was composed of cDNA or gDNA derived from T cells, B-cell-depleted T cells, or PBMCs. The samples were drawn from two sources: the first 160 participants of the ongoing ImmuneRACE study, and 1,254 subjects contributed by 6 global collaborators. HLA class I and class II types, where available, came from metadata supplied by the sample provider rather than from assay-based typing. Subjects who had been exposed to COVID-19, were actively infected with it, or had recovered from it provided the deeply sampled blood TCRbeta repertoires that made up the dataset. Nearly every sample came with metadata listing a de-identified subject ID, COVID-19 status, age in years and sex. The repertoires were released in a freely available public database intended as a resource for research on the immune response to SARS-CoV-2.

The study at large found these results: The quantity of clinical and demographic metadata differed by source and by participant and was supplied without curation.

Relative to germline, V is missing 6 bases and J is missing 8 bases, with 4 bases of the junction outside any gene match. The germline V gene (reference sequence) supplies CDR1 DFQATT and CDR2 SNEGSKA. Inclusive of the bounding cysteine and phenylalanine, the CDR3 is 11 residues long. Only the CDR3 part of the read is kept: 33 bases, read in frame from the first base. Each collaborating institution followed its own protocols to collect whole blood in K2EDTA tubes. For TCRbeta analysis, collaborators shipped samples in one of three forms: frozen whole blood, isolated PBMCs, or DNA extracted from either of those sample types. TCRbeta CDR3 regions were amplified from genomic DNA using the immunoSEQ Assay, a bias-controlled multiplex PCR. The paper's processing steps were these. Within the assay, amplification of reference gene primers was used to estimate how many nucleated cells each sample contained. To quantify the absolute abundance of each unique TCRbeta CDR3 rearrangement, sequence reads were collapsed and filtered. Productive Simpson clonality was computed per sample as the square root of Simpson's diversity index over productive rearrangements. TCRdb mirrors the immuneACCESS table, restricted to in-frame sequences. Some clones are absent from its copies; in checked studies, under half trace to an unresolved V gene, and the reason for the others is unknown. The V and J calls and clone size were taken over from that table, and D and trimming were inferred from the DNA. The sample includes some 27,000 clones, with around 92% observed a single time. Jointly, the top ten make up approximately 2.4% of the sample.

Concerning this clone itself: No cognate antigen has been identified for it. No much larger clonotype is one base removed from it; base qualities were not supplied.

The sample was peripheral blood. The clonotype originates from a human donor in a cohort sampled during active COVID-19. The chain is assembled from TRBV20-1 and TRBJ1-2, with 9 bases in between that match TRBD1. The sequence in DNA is TGCAGTGCGGGACAGGGAATGGGCTACACCTTC. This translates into CSAGQGMGYTF.